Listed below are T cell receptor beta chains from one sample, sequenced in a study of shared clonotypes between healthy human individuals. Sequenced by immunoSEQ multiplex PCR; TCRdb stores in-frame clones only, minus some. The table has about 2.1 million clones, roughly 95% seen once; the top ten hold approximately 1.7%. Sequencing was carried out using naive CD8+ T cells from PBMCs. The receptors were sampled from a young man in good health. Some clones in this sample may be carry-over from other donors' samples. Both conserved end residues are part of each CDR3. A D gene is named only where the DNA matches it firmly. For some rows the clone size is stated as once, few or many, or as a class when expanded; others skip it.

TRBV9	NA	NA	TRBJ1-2	CASSAGGRIHYGYTF	TGTGCCAGCAGCGCCGGGGGACGGATCCATTATGGCTACACCTTC
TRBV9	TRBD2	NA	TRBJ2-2	CASSVYQPGAGLAGDTGELFF	TGTGCCAGCAGCGTATATCAACCAGGGGCCGGACTAGCGGGAGATACCGGGGAGCTGTTTTTT
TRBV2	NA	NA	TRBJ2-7	CASSDAAEQYF	TGTGCCAGCAGTGACGCCGCCGAGCAGTACTTC
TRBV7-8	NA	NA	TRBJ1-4	CASSLPFTGTNEKLFF	TGTGCCAGCAGCTTGCCGTTTACAGGAACTAATGAAAAACTGTTTTTT
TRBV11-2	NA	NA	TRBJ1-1	CASRIGSTRTEAFF	TGTGCCAGCAGAATAGGGTCAACTCGGACTGAAGCTTTCTTT
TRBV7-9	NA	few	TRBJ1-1	CASSSREGGDTEAFF	TGTGCCAGCAGCTCCCGGGAAGGGGGGGACACTGAAGCTTTCTTT
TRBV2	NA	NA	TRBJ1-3	CASSVLESIGNTIYF	TGTGCCAGCAGTGTACTTGAGAGCATTGGAAACACCATATATTTT
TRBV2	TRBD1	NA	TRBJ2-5	CASSENRGPETQYF	TGTGCCAGCAGTGAAAACAGGGGGCCCGAGACCCAGTACTTC
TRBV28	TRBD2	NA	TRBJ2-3	CASSLARDRGVQDTQYF	TGTGCCAGCAGTTTAGCGAGAGATCGGGGGGTTCAGGATACGCAGTATTTT
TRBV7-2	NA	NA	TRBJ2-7	CASSRLLHEQYF	TGTGCCAGCAGCCGGCTTCTTCACGAGCAGTACTTC
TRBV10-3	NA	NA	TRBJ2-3	CAISEYPDTQYF	TGTGCCATCAGTGAGTACCCAGATACGCAGTATTTT
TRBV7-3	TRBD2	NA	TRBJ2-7	CASSPLAGAPYEQYF	TGTGCCAGCAGCCCATTAGCGGGAGCCCCCTACGAGCAGTACTTC
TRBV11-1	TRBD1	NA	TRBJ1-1	CASSFADPGTGRGTAFF	TGTGCCAGCAGCTTCGCAGATCCCGGGACAGGGAGAGGTACGGCTTTCTTT
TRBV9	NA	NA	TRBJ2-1	CASSPGTTPNEQFF	TGTGCCAGCAGTCCCGGGACAACCCCAAATGAGCAGTTCTTC
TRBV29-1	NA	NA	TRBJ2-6	CSVGRDSGANVLTF	TGCAGCGTGGGTCGGGACTCTGGGGCCAACGTCCTGACTTTC
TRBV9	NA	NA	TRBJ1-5	CASSVGPFNQPQHF	TGTGCCAGCAGCGTAGGGCCCTTCAATCAGCCCCAGCATTTT
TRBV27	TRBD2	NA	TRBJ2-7	CASSFYSGNPYEQYF	TGTGCCAGCAGTTTCTATAGCGGGAACCCCTACGAGCAGTACTTC
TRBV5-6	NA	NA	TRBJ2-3	CASSSWVDTQYF	TGTGCCAGCAGTTCCTGGGTGGATACGCAGTATTTT
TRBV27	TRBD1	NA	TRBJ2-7	CASSLTGTVLYF	TGTGCCAGCAGTTTAACCGGGACAGTTCTTTACTTC
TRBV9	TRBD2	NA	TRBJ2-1	CASSGEPSGRTNEQFF	TGTGCCAGCAGCGGGGAACCTAGCGGGAGAACCAATGAGCAGTTCTTC
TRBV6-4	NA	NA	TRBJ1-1	CASSDEGGTEAFF	TGTGCCAGCAGTGACGAAGGGGGCACTGAAGCTTTCTTT
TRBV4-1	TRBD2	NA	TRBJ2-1	CASSLAGSSYNEQFF	TGCGCCAGCAGCCTAGCGGGGAGCTCCTACAATGAGCAGTTCTTC
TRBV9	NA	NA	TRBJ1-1	CASSVVTAAEAFF	TGTGCCAGCAGCGTAGTTACGGCAGCTGAAGCTTTCTTT
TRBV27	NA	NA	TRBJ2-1	CASSQASDGYPYNEQFF	TGTGCCAGCAGTCAAGCCTCTGATGGGTATCCCTACAATGAGCAGTTCTTC
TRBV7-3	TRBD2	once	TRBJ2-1	CASSLKAGTYNEQFF	TGTGCCAGCAGCTTAAAAGCGGGGACCTACAATGAGCAGTTCTTC
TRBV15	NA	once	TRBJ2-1	CATSMSSLDEQFF	TGTGCCACCAGCATGTCTAGTCTCGATGAGCAGTTCTTC
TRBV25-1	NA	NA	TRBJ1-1	CASIGPGRSNTEAFF	TGTGCCAGCATCGGGCCGGGACGGTCGAACACTGAAGCTTTCTTT
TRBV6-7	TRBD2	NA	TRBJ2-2	CASSYSGGDPGGSNTGELFF	TGTGCCAGCAGTTACTCGGGAGGGGACCCAGGAGGTTCGAACACCGGGGAGCTGTTTTTT
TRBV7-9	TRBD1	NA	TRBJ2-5	CASSSTGAGGETQYF	TGTGCCAGCAGCTCGACAGGGGCCGGGGGCGAGACCCAGTACTTC
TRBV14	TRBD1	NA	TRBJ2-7	CASSPLTNRGLSYEQYF	TGTGCCAGCAGCCCCTTAACCAACAGGGGGCTATCCTACGAGCAGTACTTC
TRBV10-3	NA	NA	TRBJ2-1	CAINPIADSSYNEQFF	TGTGCCATCAACCCCATAGCGGATAGCTCCTACAATGAGCAGTTCTTC
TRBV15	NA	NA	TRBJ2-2	CATLGRDSGTRELFF	TGTGCCACCCTTGGCCGGGACAGCGGGACCCGGGAGCTGTTTTTT
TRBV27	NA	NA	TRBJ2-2	CASRIQGPNTGELFF	TGTGCCAGCAGGATACAGGGACCTAACACCGGGGAGCTGTTTTTT
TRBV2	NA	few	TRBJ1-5	CASRKDGDQPQHF	TGTGCCAGCAGAAAGGACGGGGATCAGCCCCAGCATTTT
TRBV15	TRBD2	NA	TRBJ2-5	CATSSRGTSGFETQYF	TGTGCCACCAGCTCCCGGGGGACTAGCGGCTTCGAGACCCAGTACTTC
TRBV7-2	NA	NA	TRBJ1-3	CASSLVRGGLGNTIYF	TGTGCCAGCAGCTTAGTTCGAGGGGGACTTGGAAACACCATATATTTT
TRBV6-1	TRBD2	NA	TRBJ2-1	CASSDRTSPNEQFF	TGTGCCAGCAGTGATAGGACTAGCCCCAATGAGCAGTTCTTC
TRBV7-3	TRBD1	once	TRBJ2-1	CASSTDRGDNEQFF	TGTGCCAGCAGCACCGACAGGGGAGACAATGAGCAGTTCTTC
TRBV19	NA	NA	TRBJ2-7	CASSIGWGYEQYF	TGTGCCAGTAGTATAGGGTGGGGGTACGAGCAGTACTTC
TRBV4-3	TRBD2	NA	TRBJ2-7	CASSQDRLAGGVSSYEQYF	TGCGCCAGCAGCCAAGATCGACTAGCGGGAGGGGTAAGCTCCTACGAGCAGTACTTC
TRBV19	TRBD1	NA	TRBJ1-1	CASSSTGGWTEAFF	TGTGCCAGTAGTTCGACAGGGGGTTGGACTGAAGCTTTCTTT
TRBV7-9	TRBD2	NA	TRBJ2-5	CASSPRLAGAINQETQYF	TGTGCCAGCAGCCCGAGACTAGCGGGAGCTATTAACCAAGAGACCCAGTACTTC
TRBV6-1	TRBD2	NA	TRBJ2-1	CATISGIGSYNEQFF	TGTGCCACCATAAGCGGGATTGGCTCCTACAATGAGCAGTTCTTC
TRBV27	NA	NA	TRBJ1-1	CASSLSSRTEAFF	TGTGCCAGCAGTTTGAGCTCCCGCACTGAAGCTTTCTTT
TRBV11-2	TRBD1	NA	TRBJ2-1	CASSPGGSTGVNEQFF	TGTGCCAGCAGTCCTGGAGGATCGACAGGGGTCAATGAGCAGTTCTTC
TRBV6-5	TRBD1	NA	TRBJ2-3	CASRTQGITDTQYF	TGTGCCAGCAGGACACAGGGGATCACAGATACGCAGTATTTT
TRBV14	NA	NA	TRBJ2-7	CASSQGGYTYEQYF	TGTGCCAGCAGCCAAGGGGGATACACCTACGAGCAGTACTTC
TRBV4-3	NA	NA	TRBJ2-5	CASSQGTRETQYF	TGCGCCAGCAGCCAAGGGACCCGGGAGACCCAGTACTTC
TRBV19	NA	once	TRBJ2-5	CASSSGTGRLETQYF	TGTGCCAGTAGTAGCGGGACGGGCCGTTTGGAGACCCAGTACTTC
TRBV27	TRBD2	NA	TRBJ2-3	CASSLLLAGSTDTQYF	TGTGCCAGCAGTTTACTGCTAGCGGGAAGCACAGATACGCAGTATTTT
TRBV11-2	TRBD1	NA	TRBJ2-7	CASSPRQGSVYEQYF	TGTGCCAGCAGCCCACGACAGGGTTCCGTCTACGAGCAGTACTTC
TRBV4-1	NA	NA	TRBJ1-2	CASSQDRIGRAEYGYTF	TGCGCCAGCAGCCAAGATCGCATAGGGAGGGCAGAGTATGGCTACACCTTC
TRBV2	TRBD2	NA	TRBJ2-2	CASSGEGEPHGTGELFF	TGTGCCAGCAGTGGGGAGGGCGAGCCCCACGGCACCGGGGAGCTGTTTTTT
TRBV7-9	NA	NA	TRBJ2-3	CASSARLSYTQYF	TGTGCCAGCAGCGCCCGCTTGAGTTATACGCAGTATTTT
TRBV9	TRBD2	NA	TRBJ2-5	CASSVEAGGGQETQYF	TGTGCCAGCAGCGTAGAGGCGGGAGGCGGGCAAGAGACCCAGTACTTC
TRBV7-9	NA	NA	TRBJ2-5	CASSRDWADHRETQYF	TGTGCCAGCAGCCGGGACTGGGCGGACCACCGAGAGACCCAGTACTTC
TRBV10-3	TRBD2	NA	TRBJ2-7	CAISEIHHPGGPHEQYF	TGTGCCATCAGTGAGATCCACCACCCGGGAGGGCCCCACGAGCAGTACTTC